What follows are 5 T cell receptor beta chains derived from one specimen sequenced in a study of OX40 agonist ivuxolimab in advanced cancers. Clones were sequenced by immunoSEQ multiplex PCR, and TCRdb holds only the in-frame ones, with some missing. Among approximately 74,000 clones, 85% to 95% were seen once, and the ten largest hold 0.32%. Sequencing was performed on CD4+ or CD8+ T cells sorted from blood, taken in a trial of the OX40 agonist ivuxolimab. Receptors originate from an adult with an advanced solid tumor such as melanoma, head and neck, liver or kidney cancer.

Here the CDR3 DNA reads TGTGCCTGGAGCCAGGCAGTGGGGTACAATCAGCCCCAGCATTTT. Its protein product is CAWSQAVGYNQPQHF. The chain has TRBV30 and TRBJ1-5; D uncertain. CDR3 size: 15 residues. The V gene lost 3 bases and the J gene lost 3 bases, with 15 bases spanning the gap. CDR1 and CDR2 from the germline V gene are GTSNPN and SVGIG (reference sequence).

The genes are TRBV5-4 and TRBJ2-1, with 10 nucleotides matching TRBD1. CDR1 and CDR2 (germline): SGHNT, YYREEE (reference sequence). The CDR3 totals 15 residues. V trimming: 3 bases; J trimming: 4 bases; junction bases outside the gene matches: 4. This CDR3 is CASSWGQGPYNEQFF. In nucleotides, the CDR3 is TGTGCCAGCAGCTGGGGACAGGGGCCATACAATGAGCAGTTCTTC.

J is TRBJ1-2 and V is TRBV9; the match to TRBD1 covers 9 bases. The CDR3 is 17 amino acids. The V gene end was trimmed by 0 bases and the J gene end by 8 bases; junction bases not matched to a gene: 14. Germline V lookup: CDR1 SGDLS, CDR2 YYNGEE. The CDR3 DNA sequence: TGTGCCAGCAGCGTAGCTATTAAAGCCGGGACAGGGCTCGGCTACACCTTC. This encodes CASSVAIKAGTGLGYTF.

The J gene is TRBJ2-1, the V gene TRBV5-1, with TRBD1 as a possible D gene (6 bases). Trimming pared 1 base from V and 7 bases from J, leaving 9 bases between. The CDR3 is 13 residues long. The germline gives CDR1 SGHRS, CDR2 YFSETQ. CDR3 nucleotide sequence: TGCGCCAGCAGCTTGATAGGACAGAATGAGCAGTTCTTC. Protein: CASSLIGQNEQFF.

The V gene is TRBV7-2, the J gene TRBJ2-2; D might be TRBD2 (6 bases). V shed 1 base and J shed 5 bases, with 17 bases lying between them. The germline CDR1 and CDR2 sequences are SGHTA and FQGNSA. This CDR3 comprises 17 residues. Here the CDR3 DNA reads TGTGCCAGCAGCTTAGTAGTGGGAGCGGGCGATACCGGGGAGCTGTTTTTT. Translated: CASSLVVGAGDTGELFF.